The next 10 T cell receptor beta chains were all read from a single sample in a study of T cell responses to AZD1222 COVID-19 vaccine. Measured with immunoSEQ multiplex PCR; TCRdb has only the in-frame clones, and not every one. The sample contains more than 140,000 clones, roughly 88% of which appear only once. The specimen comprised peripheral blood, sampled on day 0 of AZD1222 vaccination. Receptors originate from an adult in good health.

The chain is built from TRBV24-1 and TRBJ2-2; D ambiguous. Trimming removed 8 bases at V and 5 bases at J, with 8 bases between. The CDR3 is 12 amino acids. Germline V CDR1 and CDR2: KGHDR, SFDVKD. The DNA for the CDR3 is TGTGCCACCATGGAGTGGACCGGGGAGCTGTTTTTT. Its translation is CATMEWTGELFF.

This chain connects TRBV11-3 to TRBJ1-1; D is unresolved. The CDR3 spans 11 residues. V shed 5 bases and J shed 10 bases, with 11 bases lying between them. Per the germline V gene, CDR1 is SGHNT and CDR2 is YENEEA. The CDR3 is CASSPQEGAFF. In DNA, the CDR3 is TGTGCCAGCAGCCCCCAAGAGGGAGCTTTCTTT. Combining the CDR3 with reference TRBV11-3 and TRBJ1-1 gives the whole variable domain EAGVVQSPRYKIIEKKQPVAFWCNPISGHNTLYWYLQNLGQGPELLIRYENEEAVDDSQLPKDRFSAERLKGVDSTLKIQPAELGDSAVYLCASSPQEGAFFGQGTRLTVV.

The CDR3 loop is CASSWDSGDTQYF. CDR3 nucleotides: TGTGCCAGCAGCTGGGACTCGGGAGATACGCAGTATTTT. This rearrangement joins TRBV7-6 to TRBJ2-3; weak D call: TRBD2 (6 bases). Germline values: CDR1 SGHVS, CDR2 FNYEAQ. CDR3 size: 13 residues. Trimming removed 4 bases from V and 5 bases from J, with 10 bases in between.

The genes are TRBV10-3 and TRBJ2-7; D could derive from TRBD1 or TRBD2 (5 bases each). This CDR3 comprises 13 residues. The germline gives CDR1 ENHRY, CDR2 SYGVKD. The V end lost 10 bases, the J end lost 4 bases, and 17 bases lay between the germline ends. This CDR3 reads CASTGTALYEQYF. In DNA form, the CDR3 reads TGTGCCAGTACCGGGACCGCCCTTTACGAGCAGTACTTC.

V usage is TRBV7-9 and J usage is TRBJ2-5, with 7 bases identical to TRBD2. The CDR3 covers 16 residues. The ends lost 5 bases at V and 3 bases at J; junction bases unmatched: 12. Germline V gives CDR1 SEHNR, CDR2 FQNEAQ (reference sequence). The CDR3 sequence is CASSQLPGLDKETQYF. The CDR3 DNA reads as TGTGCCAGCAGCCAATTGCCAGGACTAGATAAAGAGACCCAGTACTTC.

The rearrangement joins TRBV6-2 or TRBV6-3 to TRBJ1-6; 9 positions match TRBD1. The V and J ends lost 5 bases and 10 bases, in that order; junction bases with no gene match: 6. The CDR3 is 14 amino acids. Germline lookup yields CDR1 MNHEY and CDR2 SVGEGT. The CDR3 protein is CASSPTGGRSPLHF. DNA for the CDR3: TGTGCCAGCAGTCCAACAGGGGGCAGGTCACCCCTCCACTTT.

The V and J genes are TRBV28 and TRBJ2-7; either TRBD1 or TRBD2 may fit D (5 bases each). CDR1 is MDHEN and CDR2 is SYDVKM in the germline V gene. The CDR3 covers 16 residues. V was trimmed by 6 bases and J by 3 bases, leaving 21 bases between them. DNA for the CDR3: TGTGCCAGCAGGGTCCGGGGCCTATCGTCCTACTACGAGCAGTACTTC. Residues: CASRVRGLSSYYEQYF.

V usage is TRBV12-3 or TRBV12-4 and J usage is TRBJ1-2; no firm D call. The CDR3 runs 13 residues. Trimming stripped 7 bases from V and 0 bases from J, with 9 bases between. The CDR3 sequence: CASTAGSNYGYTF. The CDR3 DNA is TGTGCCAGCACCGCAGGCTCTAACTATGGCTACACCTTC.

J is TRBJ1-3 and V is TRBV5-1; the D is unclear. This CDR3 comprises 15 residues. V was shortened by 3 bases and J by 0 bases, with 10 bases between the two germline ends. Germline assignment: CDR1 SGHRS and CDR2 YFSETQ. The CDR3 DNA is TGCGCCAGCAGCTACGGCACGATCTCTGGAAACACCATATATTTT. This sequence encodes CASSYGTISGNTIYF.

The chain links TRBV27 to TRBJ2-3, with D hard to call. Germline V gene data show CDR1 as MNHEY and CDR2 as SMNVEV (reference sequence). There are 11 residues in the CDR3. The V and J ends lost 4 bases and 8 bases respectively, with 7 bases between them. In DNA, the CDR3 is TGTGCCAGCAGTTCCGTTCGTACGCAGTATTTT. Translating gives CASSSVRTQYF.